This TCR beta chain originates from a study of CD8 T cells in Susac syndrome. RNA totalling about 0.5 to 1 ug underwent reverse transcription with random hexamers. From the immunoSEQ multiplex PCR reads, TCRdb called clonotypes with MiXCR, one entry per CDR3 protein. The repertoire has 150,000 to 200,000 distinct CDR3 sequences, approximately 90% of them found once; the top ten carry approximately 0.082%. FACS was used to enrich TEMRA cells, whereas the CD8+ and CD4+ T cells were obtained by negative isolation. V shed 1 base and J shed 5 bases, with 11 bases lying between them. From germline, CDR1 is DFQATT and CDR2 SNEGSKA (reference sequence). The CDR3 length is 13 residues.

The specimen sequenced was CD4+ T cells from PBMCs. The sequence derives from a human donor in good health. The chain combines TRBV20-1 with TRBJ2-5; perhaps TRBD1 as D (6 bases). The DNA for the CDR3 is TGCAGTGCTAGAGTGGGGGCTGAGGAGACCCAGTACTTC. It yields the protein CSARVGAEETQYF.